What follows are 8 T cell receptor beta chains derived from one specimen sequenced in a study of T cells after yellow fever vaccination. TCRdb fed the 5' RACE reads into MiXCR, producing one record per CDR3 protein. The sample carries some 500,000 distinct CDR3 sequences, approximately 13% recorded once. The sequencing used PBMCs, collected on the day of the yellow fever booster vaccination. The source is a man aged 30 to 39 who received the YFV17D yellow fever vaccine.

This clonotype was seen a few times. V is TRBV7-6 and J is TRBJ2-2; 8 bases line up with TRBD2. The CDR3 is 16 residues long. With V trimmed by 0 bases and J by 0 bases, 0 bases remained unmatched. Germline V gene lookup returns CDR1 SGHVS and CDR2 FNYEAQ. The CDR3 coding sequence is TGTGCCAGCAGCTTAGCGACTAGCGCGAACACCGGGGAGCTGTTTTTT. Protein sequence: CASSLATSANTGELFF.

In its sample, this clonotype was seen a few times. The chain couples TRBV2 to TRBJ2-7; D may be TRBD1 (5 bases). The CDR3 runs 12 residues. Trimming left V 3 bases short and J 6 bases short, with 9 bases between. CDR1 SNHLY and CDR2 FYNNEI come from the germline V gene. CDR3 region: CASSEDQGEQYF. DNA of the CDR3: TGTGCCAGCAGTGAGGACCAGGGCGAGCAGTACTTC. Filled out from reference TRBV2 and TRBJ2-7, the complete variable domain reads EPEVTQTPSHQVTQMGQEVILRCVPISNHLYFYWYRQILGQKVEFLVSFYNNEISEKSEIFDDQFSVERPDGSNFTLKIRSTKLEDSAMYFCASSEDQGEQYFGPGTRLTVT.

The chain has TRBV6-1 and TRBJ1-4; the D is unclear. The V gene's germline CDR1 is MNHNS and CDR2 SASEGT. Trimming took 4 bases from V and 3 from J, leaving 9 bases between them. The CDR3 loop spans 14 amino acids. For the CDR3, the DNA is TGTGCCAGCAGTGGCCGGAGGGCTAATGAAAAACTGTTTTTT. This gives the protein CASSGRRANEKLFF.

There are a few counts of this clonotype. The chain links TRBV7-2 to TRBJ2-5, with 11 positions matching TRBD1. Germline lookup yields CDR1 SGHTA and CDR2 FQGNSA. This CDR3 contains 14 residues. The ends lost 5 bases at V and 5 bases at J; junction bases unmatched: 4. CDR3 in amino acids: CASSMRTGGETQYF. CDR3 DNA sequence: TGTGCCAGCAGCATGAGGACAGGGGGCGAGACCCAGTACTTC.

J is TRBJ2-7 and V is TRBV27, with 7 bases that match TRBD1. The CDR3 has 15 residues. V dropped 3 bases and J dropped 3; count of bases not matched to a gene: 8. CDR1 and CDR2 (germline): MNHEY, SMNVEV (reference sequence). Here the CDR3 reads CASSFQDRFNYEQYF. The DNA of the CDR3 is TGTGCCAGCAGTTTCCAGGACAGGTTCAACTACGAGCAGTACTTC.

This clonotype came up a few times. The CDR3 protein is CASRLRESYEQYF. CDR3 in DNA: TGTGCCAGCAGACTGCGGGAGAGCTACGAGCAGTACTTC. This chain uses TRBV6-2 or TRBV6-3 with TRBJ2-7, with 7 nucleotides matching TRBD2. The germline gives CDR1 MNHEY, CDR2 SVGEGT. Germline trimming cut 6 bases from V and 3 bases from J; bases unmatched to any gene: 5. This CDR3 has 13 residues.

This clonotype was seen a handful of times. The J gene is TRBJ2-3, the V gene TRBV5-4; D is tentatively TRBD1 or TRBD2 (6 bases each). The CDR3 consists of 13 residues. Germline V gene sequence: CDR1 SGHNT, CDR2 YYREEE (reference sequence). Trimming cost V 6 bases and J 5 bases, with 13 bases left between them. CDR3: CASNLQGGDTQYF. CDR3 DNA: TGTGCCAGCAACCTACAGGGAGGAGATACGCAGTATTTT.

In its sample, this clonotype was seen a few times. CDR3 DNA: TGTGCCAGCAGCTTAGCCCCTAGCGAGGGGCAAGAGACCCAGTACTTC. Translation gives CASSLAPSEGQETQYF. The chain is built from TRBV7-2 and TRBJ2-5, with D possibly being TRBD2 (6 bases). Germline V gene lookup returns CDR1 SGHTA and CDR2 FQGNSA. The CDR3 consists of 16 residues. V lost 0 bases, J lost 2 bases, and 13 bases lay in between.